This T cell receptor beta chain was recorded in a study of T cells in Graves' hyperthyroidism and ophthalmopathy. There are 17 residues in the CDR3. The germline V and J ends were trimmed by 0 bases and 0 bases, with 14 bases remaining between them. Germline CDR1 SQVTM, CDR2 ANQGSEA. Template material for amplifying TCR beta CDR3 regions consisted of RNA transcripts. TCR CDR3 regions were first amplified by RT-PCR with HTBI primers. TCRdb called the multiplex PCR reads again in MiXCR, with one record for every CDR3 protein. The sample yields about 640,000 distinct CDR3 sequences, around 20% seen once.

This chain links TRBV29-1 with TRBJ2-2; D is ambiguous. Sequencing used blood. The origin of this receptor is a man aged 25 to 40 with Graves' ophthalmopathy. The CDR3 loop reads CSVEDLRYGTNTGELFF. The CDR3 nucleotides are TGCAGCGTTGAAGATCTTCGTTATGGGACGAACACCGGGGAGCTGTTTTTT.